These 26 T cell receptor beta chains were all obtained from the same sample, sequenced in a study of blood T cell repertoires in COVID-19. TCRdb's table, derived via immunoSEQ multiplex PCR, lists solely in-frame clones and lacks some. The sample includes around 130,000 clones, about 88% seen only once; the top ten take about 2.5%. Input material: peripheral blood. Every receptor here comes from a human donor with COVID-19, enrolled during active disease. The donor label of this sample is uncertain.

A single count supports this clone. CDR3 sequence (DNA): TGTGCCAGTAGTCCGGACAGGGTCTGGGTCGGGGCCGGAGAGACCCAGTACTTC. This translates into CASSPDRVWVGAGETQYF. This chain uses TRBV19 with TRBJ2-5, with 8 nucleotides matching TRBD1. In germline, CDR1 is LNHDA, CDR2 SQIVND (reference sequence). Losses at the gene ends were 5 bases for V and 4 bases for J; bases not matched to a gene: 18. This CDR3 comprises 18 residues.

The chain links TRBV5-1 to TRBJ1-2; D is ambiguous. Germline V CDR1 and CDR2: SGHRS, YFSETQ. This CDR3 is built from 14 residues. V was cut by 1 base and J by 4 bases, with 11 bases left in between. This CDR3 is CASSLMSGSYGYTF. CDR3 nucleotides: TGCGCCAGCAGCTTGATGTCGGGAAGCTATGGCTACACCTTC.

The chain carries TRBV6-5 and TRBJ2-7; 8 bases line up with TRBD2. The junction had 6 bases not matched to a gene; V was cut back by 5 bases and J by 6 bases. This CDR3 is 13 amino acids long. The V gene's germline CDR1 is MNHEY and CDR2 SVGAGI. CDR3 protein: CASSPPRGGEQYF. In DNA form, the CDR3 reads TGTGCCAGCAGTCCTCCCCGGGGGGGCGAGCAGTACTTC.

The J gene is TRBJ1-2, the V gene TRBV11-2; TRBD1 is a possible D gene (6 bases). V lost 0 bases and J lost 5, with 16 bases in between. Germline V gene data show CDR1 as SGHAT and CDR2 as FQNNGV. The length of the CDR3 is 16 residues. In DNA, the CDR3 is TGTGCCAGCAGCTTAGATCTCCGCCAGGGGATATATGGCTACACCTTC. Translation gives CASSLDLRQGIYGYTF. Full variable domain (missing parts from reference TRBV11-2 and TRBJ1-2): EAGVAQSPRYKIIEKRQSVAFWCNPISGHATLYWYQQILGQGPKLLIQFQNNGVVDDSQLPKDRFSAERLKGVDSTLKIQPAKLEDSAVYLCASSLDLRQGIYGYTFGSGTRLTVV.

This clone occurred once. V usage is TRBV3-1 (or the pseudogene TRBV3-2) and J usage is TRBJ2-5; 12 bases line up with TRBD2. With 2 bases clipped from V and 6 bases from J, the junction kept 4 bases outside the gene matches. The CDR3 covers 15 residues. Germline V gives CDR1 LGHDT, CDR2 YNNKEL (reference sequence). This chain's CDR3 is CASSQFTSGRQTQYF. In DNA, the CDR3 is TGTGCCAGCAGCCAATTTACTAGCGGGAGGCAGACCCAGTACTTC.

The gene calls are TRBV6-4 and TRBJ2-3; D remains unclear. The CDR3 loop spans 13 amino acids. V was cut by 4 bases and J by 0 bases, with 5 bases left in between. The germline gives CDR1 MRHNA, CDR2 SNTAGT. The CDR3 loop reads CASSARSTDTQYF. Here the CDR3 DNA reads TGTGCCAGCAGTGCCCGTAGCACAGATACGCAGTATTTT.

The J gene is TRBJ1-6, the V gene TRBV9; weak D call: TRBD1 (6 bases). V was clipped by 3 bases and J by 8 bases, with 12 bases between them. The germline V gene has CDR1 SGDLS and CDR2 YYNGEE. The CDR3 loop spans 14 amino acids. CDR3 sequence: CASSEQGWHSPLHF. Here the CDR3 DNA reads TGTGCCAGCAGCGAACAGGGTTGGCATTCACCCCTCCACTTT.

This sequence joins TRBV27 and TRBJ2-7, with D unclear. The V gene's germline CDR1 is MNHEY and CDR2 SMNVEV (reference sequence). CDR3 size: 14 residues. Trimming cost V 2 bases and J 0 bases, with 8 bases left between them. In DNA form, the CDR3 reads TGTGCCAGCAGTTTAAGAGTTAGCTCCTACGAGCAGTACTTC. Its translation is CASSLRVSSYEQYF.

The CDR3: CSVGQINQPQHF. The CDR3 DNA reads as TGCAGCGTTGGACAGATCAATCAGCCCCAGCATTTT. The J gene is TRBJ1-5, the V gene TRBV29-1; a weak D match, TRBD1 (5 bases). Looked up from germline, CDR1 is SQVTM and CDR2 is ANQGSEA. The CDR3 length is 12 residues. V was trimmed by 4 bases and J by 3 bases, leaving 7 bases between them.

The rearrangement uses TRBV6-5 and TRBJ2-1; 10 bases are shared with TRBD2. Germline CDR1 MNHEY, CDR2 SVGAGI. The CDR3 spans 15 residues. V dropped 6 bases and J dropped 7; count of bases not matched to a gene: 9. CDR3 residues: CASSLRTSGGNEQFF. DNA for the CDR3: TGTGCCAGCAGCCTAAGGACTAGCGGTGGTAATGAGCAGTTCTTC.

The chain uses TRBV5-1 and TRBJ2-2; 9 nucleotides line up with TRBD2. CDR3 size: 17 residues. CDR1 is SGHRS, CDR2 YFSETQ, per germline. V shed 7 bases, J shed 3 bases, and the junction held 13 bases outside the gene matches. CDR3 DNA sequence: TGCGCCAGCGGGACCTCCGGGACTAGCAAGCACACCGGGGAGCTGTTTTTT. Residues: CASGTSGTSKHTGELFF.

This chain joins TRBV7-3 and TRBJ2-5, with TRBD1 matching 8 bases. The CDR3 totals 14 residues. Losses at the gene ends were 6 bases for V and 3 bases for J; bases not matched to a gene: 6. Germline loops: CDR1 SGHTA, CDR2 FQGTGA. The CDR3 DNA is TGTGCCAGCAGTCAGACAGGGGATGAAGAGACCCAGTACTTC. This gives the protein CASSQTGDEETQYF.

The genes are TRBV5-1 and TRBJ2-5; D unclear. CDR1 is SGHRS and CDR2 is YFSETQ in the germline V gene. The length of the CDR3 is 14 residues. Between the trimmed V and J ends, which lost 0 bases and 3 bases, there was a span of 9 bases. The CDR3 loop is CASSLGQREETQYF. The CDR3 DNA follows: TGCGCCAGCAGCTTGGGGCAGCGAGAAGAGACCCAGTACTTC.

V is TRBV30 and J is TRBJ1-6; D ambiguous. Trimming shortened V by 5 bases and J by 8 bases, and 13 bases separated the two germline ends. CDR3 length: 13 amino acids. Germline V gene lookup returns CDR1 GTSNPN and CDR2 SVGIG (reference sequence). The CDR3 region is CAWGRSSDSPLHF. In nucleotides, the CDR3 is TGTGCCTGGGGACGGTCGAGTGATTCACCCCTCCACTTT.

This clone has a single count. The rearrangement uses TRBV25-1 and TRBJ1-6, with D unresolved. This CDR3 contains 13 residues. Trimming left V 6 bases short and J 1 base short, with 4 bases between. Germline values: CDR1 MGHDK, CDR2 SYGVNS. This CDR3 reads CASRRSYNSPLHF. For the CDR3, the DNA is TGTGCCAGCAGGAGGTCCTATAATTCACCCCTCCACTTT.

The CDR3 DNA sequence: TGTGCCAGCCGTTCGGGGGGGGACACCGGGGAGCTGTTTTTT. Translating it yields CASRSGGDTGELFF. The chain links TRBV2 to TRBJ2-2; 8 bases are shared with TRBD2. V shed 8 bases, J shed 3 bases, and the junction held 5 bases outside the gene matches. Germline V gene sequence: CDR1 SNHLY, CDR2 FYNNEI. The CDR3 totals 14 residues.

The rearrangement uses TRBV18 and TRBJ1-1; D is possibly TRBD1 (5 bases). Deletions cut 3 bases from V and 1 base from J, with 9 bases between. From germline, CDR1 is KGHSH and CDR2 LQKENI. This CDR3 region has 14 residues. The CDR3 DNA is TGTGCCAGCTCACCCCTGGGGCAGAACACTGAAGCTTTCTTT. This codes for CASSPLGQNTEAFF.

V gene TRBV6-5 combines with J gene TRBJ2-5, with TRBD1 matching 12 bases. The CDR3 runs to 14 residues. The germline gives CDR1 MNHEY, CDR2 SVGAGI. V trimming: 8 bases; J trimming: 4 bases; junction bases outside the gene matches: 5. CDR3 region: CASGTGGEVETQYF. CDR3 coding DNA: TGTGCCAGCGGGACAGGGGGCGAGGTAGAGACCCAGTACTTC.

J is TRBJ2-1 and V is TRBV7-8; possibly TRBD2 for D (6 bases). Between the trimmed V and J ends, which lost 1 base and 2 bases, there was a span of 9 bases. The CDR3 length is 15 residues. CDR1 and CDR2 (germline): SGHVS, FQNEAQ. In DNA form, the CDR3 reads TGTGCCAGCAGCTTAGGCGGGACCCCCTACAATGAGCAGTTCTTC. Protein product: CASSLGGTPYNEQFF. Variable domain in full (rest from reference TRBV7-8 and TRBJ2-1): GAGVSQSPRYKVAKRGQDVALRCDPISGHVSLFWYQQALGQGPEFLTYFQNEAQLDKSGLPSDRFFAERPEGSVSTLKIQRTQQEDSAVYLCASSLGGTPYNEQFFGPGTRLTVL.

The chain is built from TRBV19 and TRBJ2-7; D might be TRBD1 (6 bases). V was pared by 2 bases and J by 1 base, with 9 bases between. CDR3 length: 14 amino acids. The germline V gene encodes CDR1 LNHDA and CDR2 SQIVND (reference sequence). CDR3 region: CASSIRDTSYEQYF. CDR3 nucleotides: TGTGCCAGTAGTATACGGGACACTTCCTACGAGCAGTACTTC.

The V call is TRBV6-5, the J call TRBJ1-2, with 9 bases identical to TRBD1. This CDR3 has 15 residues. V was clipped by 0 bases and J by 6 bases; unmatched bases: 5. CDR1 is MNHEY, CDR2 SVGAGI, per germline. CDR3 in DNA: TGTGCCAGCAGTTACTCGGGGGGGACAGGGAATGGCTACACCTTC. Encoded protein: CASSYSGGTGNGYTF.

The chain couples TRBV2 to TRBJ1-1, with TRBD1 identical over 10 bases. The CDR3 extends over 14 amino acids. The junction had 2 bases not matched to a gene; V was cut back by 6 bases and J by 1 base. The germline gives CDR1 SNHLY, CDR2 FYNNEI. CDR3 region: CASSRTGGNTEAFF. The CDR3 coding sequence is TGTGCCAGCAGCCGGACAGGGGGGAACACTGAAGCTTTCTTT.

The chain recombines TRBV5-6 with TRBJ2-5; 7 bases fit TRBD1. The CDR3 extends over 13 amino acids. V lost 2 bases to trimming and J lost 5 bases; unmatched junction nucleotides: 3. Per the germline V gene, CDR1 is SGHDT and CDR2 is YYEEEE. The CDR3 here is CASSFTGDETQYF. CDR3 in DNA: TGTGCCAGCAGCTTCACAGGGGACGAGACCCAGTACTTC. Complete variable domain (other parts from reference TRBV5-6 and TRBJ2-5): DAGVTQSPTHLIKTRGQQVTLRCSPKSGHDTVSWYQQALGQGPQFIFQYYEEEERQRGNFPDRFSGHQFPNYSSELNVNALLLGDSALYLCASSFTGDETQYFGPGTRLLVL.

This rearrangement joins TRBV5-1 to TRBJ2-7; tentatively, D is TRBD2 (6 bases). Trimming took 0 bases from V and 2 from J, leaving 9 bases between them. The CDR3 covers 14 residues. Germline CDR1 SGHRS, CDR2 YFSETQ. The CDR3 DNA reads TGCGCCAGCAGCTTGGGCGGGATCCCCTACGAGCAGTACTTC. Its protein is CASSLGGIPYEQYF.

The rearrangement joins TRBV7-3 to TRBJ1-2, with D maybe TRBD1 (6 bases). CDR3 size: 13 residues. Germline loops: CDR1 SGHTA, CDR2 FQGTGA. The ends were cut back, 5 bases at V and 5 bases at J, with 12 bases in the middle. The CDR3 DNA reads TGTGCCAGCAGCCTCAACAGGGAATATGGCTACACCTTC. Its translation is CASSLNREYGYTF.

The J gene is TRBJ2-5, the V gene TRBV2; a possible D gene is TRBD1 (6 bases). There are 14 residues in the CDR3. V was trimmed by 4 bases and J by 5 bases, leaving 14 bases between them. Germline V gene sequence: CDR1 SNHLY, CDR2 FYNNEI. The DNA for the CDR3 is TGTGCCAGCAGTGGTGGGGGCGTAGAGGAGACCCAGTACTTC. Amino acids: CASSGGGVEETQYF.